The 25 T cell receptor beta chains below were found in one sample sequenced in a study of T cells in Graves' hyperthyroidism and ophthalmopathy. Amplification of TCR beta CDR3 regions was performed using RNA transcripts as template. HTBI primers drove first-round RT-PCR of the TCR CDR3. Each CDR3 protein is one row after TCRdb ran MiXCR on the multiplex PCR reads. The sample holds around 580,000 distinct CDR3 sequences, approximately 15% seen once. Sequenced material: blood. These receptors were taken from a woman in her late teens or twenties with Graves' hyperthyroidism.

Of note for this clonotype: Possible read error: a much larger clone is one base away. The chain couples TRBV6-1 to TRBJ2-3; no clear D gene. This CDR3 spans 13 amino acids. Per germline, CDR1 MNHNS and CDR2 SASEGT. The CDR3 DNA follows: TGTGCCAGCAATCGGCAAGTCACAGATACGCCGTATTTT. It encodes CASNRQVTDTPYF.

This sequence joins TRBV4-3 and TRBJ2-2; D not resolved. CDR1 and CDR2 from the germline V gene are LGHNA and YSLEER. This CDR3 contains 14 residues. V lost 3 bases to trimming and J lost 6 bases, with 11 bases between them. CDR3 region: CASSHLKGSGELFF. DNA for the CDR3: TGCGCCAGCAGCCACCTCAAAGGATCCGGGGAGCTGTTTTTT.

The rearrangement uses TRBV28 and TRBJ1-1, with a possible D match to TRBD1 (6 bases). Germline V lookup: CDR1 MDHEN, CDR2 SYDVKM. This CDR3 comprises 14 residues. Trimming cost V 1 base and J 4 bases, with 10 bases left between them. The CDR3 protein is CASSLSGHFTEAFF. For the CDR3, the DNA is TGTGCCAGCAGTTTATCGGGACACTTCACTGAAGCTTTCTTT.

This clonotype was counted many times. V is TRBV7-9 and J is TRBJ2-2; D tentatively reads TRBD1 or TRBD2 (5 bases each). CDR1 and CDR2 (germline): SEHNR, FQNEAQ (reference sequence). V gave up 6 bases and J gave up 3 bases, with 11 bases separating them. CDR3 length: 14 residues. CDR3 DNA sequence: TGTGCCAGCAGTTCCGGGGCCCACACCGGGGAGCTGTTTTTT. Its protein is CASSSGAHTGELFF.

The CDR3: CSASKLAGFNTGELFF. DNA for the CDR3: TGCAGTGCTAGTAAGCTAGCGGGATTTAACACCGGGGAGCTGTTTTTT. This chain uses TRBV20-1 with TRBJ2-2; TRBD2 aligns across 9 bases. This CDR3 is 16 amino acids long. With 3 bases clipped from V and 2 bases from J, the junction kept 7 bases outside the gene matches. Germline CDR1 DFQATT, CDR2 SNEGSKA (reference sequence).

The V call is TRBV3-1, the J call TRBJ2-4; TRBD1 aligns across 10 bases. This CDR3 has 17 residues. Germline V gives CDR1 LGHDT, CDR2 YNNKEL (reference sequence). V dropped 2 bases and J dropped 0; count of bases not matched to a gene: 4. CDR3 sequence reads: CASSQLGQGVAKNIQYF. Here the CDR3 DNA reads TGTGCCAGCAGCCAACTTGGACAGGGGGTAGCCAAAAACATTCAGTACTTC.

This clonotype has just a few counts. The chain couples TRBV5-1 to TRBJ1-2; D is unresolved. The length of the CDR3 is 14 residues. Trimming removed 3 bases at V and 3 bases at J, with 12 bases between. Per germline, CDR1 SGHRS and CDR2 YFSETQ. The CDR3 nucleotides are TGCGCCAGCAGCTGGGCAAGGTGGGACTATGGCTACACCTTC. It encodes CASSWARWDYGYTF.

In its sample, this clonotype was seen many times. The chain carries TRBV4-2 and TRBJ2-3; 8 nucleotides align to TRBD1. Trimming at V came to 1 base and at J to 4 bases, leaving 7 bases not matched to a gene. The CDR3 totals 16 residues. Per the germline V gene, CDR1 is LGHNA and CDR2 is YNFKEQ. CDR3 coding DNA: TGTGCCAGCAGCCAAGCACCGGGACAGGCAGCAGATACGCAGTATTTT. It translates to CASSQAPGQAADTQYF.

The J gene is TRBJ2-1, the V gene TRBV18; perhaps TRBD2 as D (5 bases). Trimming stripped 3 bases from V and 4 bases from J, with 16 bases between. Germline CDR1 KGHSH, CDR2 LQKENI. The length of the CDR3 is 16 residues. The CDR3: CASSPLPGQRYNEQFF. The DNA of the CDR3 is TGTGCCAGCTCACCCCTCCCAGGTCAGCGGTACAATGAGCAGTTCTTC.

This clonotype was counted at least ten times. J is TRBJ2-2 and V is TRBV24-1; 10 bases line up with TRBD1. Germline V CDR1 and CDR2: KGHDR, SFDVKD. Unmatched junction bases numbered 6, after V lost 5 bases and J lost 7 bases. CDR3 length: 15 amino acids. CDR3 loop: CATSVTDRGIGELFF. CDR3 DNA: TGTGCCACCAGTGTCACGGACAGGGGGATCGGGGAGCTGTTTTTT.

The chain uses TRBV7-8 and TRBJ1-5; D not certain. The V end lost 0 bases, the J end lost 2 bases, and 8 bases lay between the germline ends. CDR3 size: 15 residues. Germline CDR1 SGHVS, CDR2 FQNEAQ. The CDR3 here is CASSLARLGNQPQHF. The CDR3 coding sequence is TGTGCCAGCAGCTTAGCGAGGTTGGGCAATCAGCCCCAGCATTTT.

In its sample, this clonotype was seen a few times. The V and J genes are TRBV7-9 and TRBJ1-1, with a possible D match to TRBD1 (6 bases). The germline gives CDR1 SEHNR, CDR2 FQNEAQ (reference sequence). CDR3 length: 13 residues. The V end was cut by 8 bases, the J end by 3 bases, with 13 bases between. The CDR3 DNA reads as TGTGCCAGCCGAGGGGGATTCGACACTGAAGCTTTCTTT. Its translation is CASRGGFDTEAFF.

This clonotype was observed a handful of times. This could be a read error, since a much larger clone is one nucleotide away. The J gene is TRBJ1-1, the V gene TRBV20-1; 7 bases align to TRBD1. The CDR3 is made up of 13 amino acids. Germline loops: CDR1 DFQATT, CDR2 SNEGSKA (reference sequence). CDR3 DNA sequence: TGCAGTGCATCAGGGGACAGCGGGCCTGAAGCTCTCTTT. Its protein product is CSASGDSGPEALF.

This clonotype turned up a few times. The chain combines TRBV6-2 or TRBV6-3 with TRBJ2-1; 7 bases map to TRBD2. The V and J ends lost 3 bases and 9 bases, in that order; junction bases with no gene match: 17. Germline CDR1 MNHEY, CDR2 SVGEGT. The CDR3 contains 17 residues. CDR3 sequence (DNA): TGTGCCAGCAGTTATTCGTCCCTCCGGGACTATAAGGTTGAGCAGTTCTTC. Its protein is CASSYSSLRDYKVEQFF.

This clonotype was picked up many times. The rearrangement uses TRBV12-3 or TRBV12-4 and TRBJ2-1; TRBD2 matches 8 bases. The CDR3 spans 15 residues. The ends lost 3 bases at V and 3 bases at J; junction bases unmatched: 4. The CDR3: CASSFGRGGYNEQFF. The CDR3, as DNA: TGTGCCAGCAGTTTTGGACGGGGGGGCTACAATGAGCAGTTCTTC.

On this clonotype: A junction end diverges from the germline sequence, so it may reflect a read error. The V gene is TRBV12-3 or TRBV12-4, the J gene TRBJ1-5, with 7 bases matching TRBD1. The CDR3 runs to 15 residues. DNA of the CDR3: TGTGCCAGCAGTTTGCAGGGGGTCTCCAATCATCCCCAGCATTTT. As protein: CASSLQGVSNHPQHF.

This clonotype was recorded many times. This chain links TRBV24-1 with TRBJ1-1; TRBD1 aligns across 7 bases. This CDR3 is 18 amino acids long. The V gene's germline CDR1 is KGHDR and CDR2 SFDVKD. J was trimmed by 6 bases and V by 1 base; bases with no gene match: 16. The CDR3 here is CATSDLRSAGGDGAEAFF. The DNA for the CDR3 is TGTGCCACCAGTGATTTAAGGTCGGCAGGGGGGGACGGCGCTGAAGCTTTCTTT.

This clonotype has ten or more counts. This chain uses TRBV6-2 or TRBV6-3 with TRBJ2-3; TRBD2 agrees at 7 bases. Germline trimming cut 7 bases from V and 6 bases from J; bases unmatched to any gene: 7. There are 13 residues in the CDR3. Germline V gene sequence: CDR1 MNHEY, CDR2 SVGEGT. The CDR3 sequence: CASIPSGKDTQYF. CDR3 DNA sequence: TGTGCCAGCATCCCCAGCGGGAAGGATACGCAGTATTTT.

This clonotype came up many times. This sequence joins TRBV10-3 and TRBJ2-1; 14 bases map to TRBD2. V dropped 6 bases and J dropped 7; count of bases not matched to a gene: 5. The CDR3 covers 15 residues. Germline V CDR1 and CDR2: ENHRY, SYGVKD. CDR3 nucleotides: TGTGCCATCAGCCCTTGGACTAGCGGGAGGAATGAGCAGTTCTTC. Translating it yields CAISPWTSGRNEQFF.

This clonotype came up a few times. The rearrangement joins TRBV12-3 or TRBV12-4 to TRBJ1-1, with a possible D match to TRBD1 (5 bases). The CDR3 extends over 14 amino acids. Trimming pared 2 bases from V and 4 bases from J, leaving 11 bases between. CDR3 region: CASSLQGEITEAFF. As DNA, the CDR3 is TGTGCCAGCAGTTTACAGGGTGAAATCACTGAAGCTTTCTTT.

The chain uses TRBV12-3 or TRBV12-4 and TRBJ2-7; the D gene is possibly TRBD1 (5 bases). The CDR3 has 16 amino acids. V lost 5 bases and J lost 2, with 19 bases in between. This CDR3 is CASSPGWGFQTYEQYF. The CDR3 DNA follows: TGTGCCAGCAGTCCCGGATGGGGCTTCCAAACCTACGAGCAGTACTTC.

The chain employs TRBV6-1 and TRBJ2-7; 10 nucleotides agree with TRBD1. V lost 6 bases, J lost 7 bases, and 9 bases stayed unmatched. This CDR3 contains 14 residues. Germline lookup yields CDR1 MNHNS and CDR2 SASEGT. The CDR3 region is CASRGTGERFEQYF. The CDR3 nucleotides are TGTGCCAGCAGGGGGACAGGGGAACGCTTTGAGCAGTACTTC.

This clonotype came up many times. The gene calls are TRBV12-3 or TRBV12-4 and TRBJ2-7; 7 bases line up with TRBD1. The CDR3 has 18 amino acids. V was clipped by 0 bases and J by 2 bases; unmatched bases: 13. The CDR3 DNA sequence: TGTGCCAGCAGTTTAGCGGGTAGTATAGGGGGCGAGGCCTACGAGCAGTACTTC. This translates into CASSLAGSIGGEAYEQYF.

This clonotype appeared a single time. The genes are TRBV4-1 and TRBJ2-2, with unresolved D. V was clipped by 0 bases and J by 3 bases, with 5 bases between them. Germline V lookup: CDR1 MGHRA, CDR2 YSYEKL. The CDR3 spans 14 residues. CDR3 sequence: CASSQDPYTGELFF. For the CDR3, the DNA is TGCGCCAGCAGCCAAGATCCGTACACCGGGGAGCTGTTTTTT.

This clonotype appeared many times. CDR3 sequence reads: CASSYAENTEAFF. CDR3 sequence (DNA): TGTGCCAGCAGTTACGCAGAGAACACTGAAGCTTTCTTT. This rearrangement joins TRBV6-2 or TRBV6-3 to TRBJ1-1; D remains ambiguous. V gave up 2 bases and J gave up 1 base, with 5 bases separating them. This CDR3 region has 13 residues. In germline, CDR1 is MNHEY, CDR2 SVGEGT.